This TCR beta chain stems from a study of blood T cells in healthy people across ages. J lost 7 bases, V lost 10 bases, and 16 bases had no gene match. This CDR3 contains 14 residues. Alongside a J-beta primer mix, a sample-barcoded 5' primer served in a second PCR lasting about 6 to 11 cycles. Each CDR3 protein is one row after TCRdb ran MiXCR on the 5' RACE reads. The sample contains around 600,000 distinct CDR3 sequences, 47% of which appear only once. The sample was blood. V usage is TRBV12-3 or TRBV12-4 and J usage is TRBJ2-7; the match to TRBD1 covers 7 bases. The receptor was isolated from a man at least 80 years old in good health. The CDR3 nucleotides read TGTGCCACCAGAGGGACAGAGAAATACAATGAGCAGTACTTC. Encoded protein: CATRGTEKYNEQYF.